Sequencing of this T cell receptor (beta chain) was carried out in a study of cytomegalovirus exposure and HLA in healthy donors. Study findings and constraints: In an earlier analysis, most TCR beta V segments were productive about 87% or about 30% of the time.

PCR involved 60 Vbeta and 13 Jbeta primers. Profiled with immunoSEQ multiplex PCR; TCRdb holds only in-frame clones, not every one. The sample records about 210,000 clones, 70% to 90% being singletons. This clone was counted between two and nine times. What it binds is not known. Trimming cost V 8 bases and J 7 bases; bases outside gene matches: 9. The CDR3 covers 15 residues. The V gene's germline CDR1 is ENHRY and CDR2 SYGVKD. This TCR came from a girl aged 2 to 9 in good health and CMV-seronegative. The chain employs TRBV10-3 and TRBJ2-1; 12 nucleotides match TRBD2. Specimen: PBMCs. The CDR3 here is CAIRLAGVLGNEQFF. The CDR3 DNA reads as TGTGCCATCCGACTAGCGGGAGTCTTGGGAAATGAGCAGTTCTTC.